The next 29 T cell receptor beta chains were all read from a single sample in a study of blood T cell repertoires in COVID-19. The protocol was immunoSEQ multiplex PCR, while the TCRdb copy is restricted to in-frame clones and leaves out a portion. The data show some 140,000 clones, 60% to 85% seen once. The sequenced sample was peripheral blood. These receptors originate from an elderly man with acute or convalescent COVID-19.

CDR3 coding DNA: TGTGCCAGCTCACCATTCCAGACAGAGAATTCACCCCTCCACTTT. It is translated as CASSPFQTENSPLHF. The chain carries TRBV18 and TRBJ1-6; a possible D gene is TRBD1 (5 bases). Germline CDR1 KGHSH, CDR2 LQKENI. This CDR3 region has 15 residues. The V gene lost 2 bases and the J gene lost 7 bases, with 12 bases spanning the gap. Full variable domain (missing parts from reference TRBV18 and TRBJ1-6): NAGVMQNPRHLVRRRGQEARLRCSPMKGHSHVYWYRQLPEEGLKFMVYLQKENIIDESGMPKERFSAEFPKEGPSILRIQQVVRGDSAAYFCASSPFQTENSPLHFGNGTRLTVT.

The chain uses TRBV12-3 or TRBV12-4 and TRBJ2-7; TRBD1 matches at 7 bases. The CDR3 sequence is 13 residues long. J gave up 6 bases and V 6 bases, and 8 bases lay outside the gene matches. CDR3 protein: CASRLWTGTEQYF. The CDR3 DNA reads TGTGCCAGCAGACTCTGGACAGGCACCGAGCAGTACTTC.

The chain joins TRBV7-9 to TRBJ2-3; 8 bases line up with TRBD1. Per the germline V gene, CDR1 is SEHNR and CDR2 is FQNEAQ (reference sequence). CDR3 size: 16 residues. V shed 5 bases and J 0 bases; nucleotides not matched to a gene: 7. The CDR3 coding sequence is TGTGCCAGCAGCACAAGGACAGGGCAAAGCACAGATACGCAGTATTTT. This codes for CASSTRTGQSTDTQYF.

V is TRBV6-1 and J is TRBJ2-5, with D possibly being TRBD2 (5 bases). Trimming removed 5 bases from V and 2 bases from J, with 15 bases in between. Germline values: CDR1 MNHNS, CDR2 SASEGT. CDR3 length: 15 amino acids. The CDR3 DNA sequence: TGTGCCAGCAGTACGGGTACTAGTTGGCAAGAGACCCAGTACTTC. Its translation: CASSTGTSWQETQYF.

This chain connects TRBV4-2 to TRBJ2-7, with TRBD2 matching 7 bases. Germline CDR1 reads LGHNA; CDR2 reads YNFKEQ. This CDR3 is 14 amino acids long. V was pared by 3 bases and J by 6 bases, with 8 bases of the junction left unmatched. The CDR3 region is CASSHGGISIEQYF. CDR3 nucleotides: TGTGCCAGCAGCCACGGGGGGATTAGCATCGAGCAGTACTTC.

The V gene is TRBV27, the J gene TRBJ1-2, with no clear D. Germline V gives CDR1 MNHEY, CDR2 SMNVEV (reference sequence). V gave up 3 bases and J gave up 0 bases, with 5 bases separating them. The CDR3 sequence is 13 residues long. CDR3 DNA sequence: TGTGCCAGCAGTTTTATCCCTAACTATGGCTACACCTTC. As protein: CASSFIPNYGYTF.

This clone was counted many times. J is TRBJ2-1 and V is TRBV5-4; 13 positions agree with TRBD2. There are 16 residues in the CDR3. The J segment lost 6 bases and the V segment lost 4 bases, leaving 7 bases of the junction unmatched. Germline CDR1 SGHNT, CDR2 YYREEE (reference sequence). CDR3 DNA sequence: TGTGCCAGCAGCGCAGGGGGACTAGCGGGGTTCAATGAGCAGTTCTTC. Translated: CASSAGGLAGFNEQFF.

The V and J genes are TRBV6-5 and TRBJ1-4; D ambiguous. Germline V gene lookup returns CDR1 MNHEY and CDR2 SVGAGI. The CDR3 runs to 16 residues. V was trimmed by 0 bases and J by 0 bases, leaving 8 bases between them. The DNA of the CDR3 is TGTGCCAGCAGTTACTCGGCCTTTGCAACTAATGAAAAACTGTTTTTT. Protein sequence: CASSYSAFATNEKLFF.

J is TRBJ1-3 and V is TRBV2; 7 bases are shared with TRBD1. The germline gives CDR1 SNHLY, CDR2 FYNNEI. Unmatched junction bases numbered 3, after V lost 4 bases and J lost 0 bases. The CDR3 is 15 amino acids. CDR3 bases: TGTGCCAGCAGTGCGGACAGGCTCTCTGGAAACACCATATATTTT. Protein sequence: CASSADRLSGNTIYF.

This clone is a singleton in its sample. The chain is built from TRBV3-1 (or the pseudogene TRBV3-2) and TRBJ2-1; TRBD2 agrees at 10 bases. This CDR3 has 16 residues. Germline-derived CDR1 and CDR2 are LGHDT and YNNKEL (reference sequence). V shed 3 bases and J 5 bases; nucleotides not matched to a gene: 7. This CDR3 reads CASSQLTSGVNNEQFF. Written as DNA, the CDR3 is TGTGCCAGCAGCCAGTTAACTAGCGGGGTAAACAATGAGCAGTTCTTC.

This sequence joins TRBV7-8 and TRBJ1-2, with D maybe TRBD1 (5 bases). The CDR3 is 17 amino acids. The V gene lost 0 bases and the J gene lost 4 bases, with 18 bases spanning the gap. Germline lookup yields CDR1 SGHVS and CDR2 FQNEAQ. Here the CDR3 DNA reads TGTGCCAGCAGCTTAGCGGTAGGGGCCCTTTCCTCCTATGGCTACACCTTC. Its protein is CASSLAVGALSSYGYTF.

This rearrangement joins TRBV9 to TRBJ2-2, with 9 positions matching TRBD1. The CDR3 is made up of 14 amino acids. With 7 bases clipped from V and 1 base from J, the junction kept 2 bases outside the gene matches. Germline loops: CDR1 SGDLS, CDR2 YYNGEE. The CDR3 bases are TGTGCCAGCGGGACAGGGCTGAACACCGGGGAGCTGTTTTTT. It codes for CASGTGLNTGELFF.

The chain combines TRBV27 with TRBJ1-2; 9 nucleotides align to TRBD1. Trimming cost V 0 bases and J 5 bases; bases outside gene matches: 1. CDR1 MNHEY and CDR2 SMNVEV come from the germline V gene (reference sequence). The CDR3 has 14 amino acids. CDR3 region: CASSLSGTGYGYTF. The DNA for the CDR3 is TGTGCCAGCAGTTTATCAGGGACAGGGTATGGCTACACCTTC.

CDR3 DNA: TGTGCCAGCAGGCCCACAGGGGGCGGAAATCAGCCCCAGCATTTT. It translates to CASRPTGGGNQPQHF. The chain employs TRBV6-5 and TRBJ1-5, with 9 bases matching TRBD1. This CDR3 spans 15 amino acids. V gave up 6 bases and J gave up 4 bases; unmatched junction bases: 7. The V gene's germline CDR1 is MNHEY and CDR2 SVGAGI.

A single count supports this clone. The rearrangement links TRBV18 to TRBJ2-1; weak D call: TRBD1 (6 bases). V was cut by 3 bases and J by 8 bases, with 14 bases left in between. This CDR3 has 14 residues. In germline, CDR1 is KGHSH, CDR2 LQKENI. This chain's CDR3 is CASSPGNRVDEQFF. Here the CDR3 DNA reads TGTGCCAGCTCACCCGGCAACAGGGTTGATGAGCAGTTCTTC. Looking up the rest from reference TRBV18 and TRBJ2-1 gives the full variable domain: NAGVMQNPRHLVRRRGQEARLRCSPMKGHSHVYWYRQLPEEGLKFMVYLQKENIIDESGMPKERFSAEFPKEGPSILRIQQVVRGDSAAYFCASSPGNRVDEQFFGPGTRLTVL.

This clone was found a few times. The CDR3 loop reads CSVEWGQDGNTIYF. CDR3 nucleotides: TGCAGCGTTGAATGGGGGCAAGATGGAAACACCATATATTTT. The V and J genes are TRBV29-1 and TRBJ1-3; tentative D call: TRBD1 (6 bases). Germline values: CDR1 SQVTM, CDR2 ANQGSEA. The CDR3 length is 14 residues. Trimming stripped 2 bases from V and 3 bases from J, with 11 bases between.

The chain joins TRBV14 to TRBJ2-7; 8 positions agree with TRBD1. The CDR3 has 16 amino acids. Germline lookup yields CDR1 SGHDN and CDR2 FVKESK. The trim removed 1 base at V and 4 bases at J, leaving 9 bases unmatched. DNA of the CDR3: TGTGCCAGCAGCCAAGTTGGTAGGACAGGGATTTACGAGCAGTACTTC. The encoded protein is CASSQVGRTGIYEQYF. The variable domain in full, completed from reference TRBV14 and TRBJ2-7, reads EAGVTQFPSHSVIEKGQTVTLRCDPISGHDNLYWYRRVMGKEIKFLLHFVKESKQDESGMPNNRFLAERTGGTYSTLKVQPAELEDSGVYFCASSQVGRTGIYEQYFGPGTRLTVT.

This chain links TRBV20-1 with TRBJ2-1; a weak D match, TRBD1 (6 bases). The V gene's germline CDR1 is DFQATT and CDR2 SNEGSKA (reference sequence). V lost 3 bases to trimming and J lost 5 bases, with 8 bases between them. CDR3 length: 12 amino acids. Here the CDR3 reads CSASKGDNEQFF. CDR3 DNA: TGCAGTGCTAGTAAGGGGGACAATGAGCAGTTCTTC.

J is TRBJ2-3 and V is TRBV2; D is uncertain. Trimming stripped 6 bases from V and 1 base from J, with 8 bases between. Germline V gene sequence: CDR1 SNHLY, CDR2 FYNNEI. The CDR3 spans 13 residues. This CDR3 reads CASRLQGTDTQYF. The CDR3 DNA reads as TGTGCCAGCAGGCTCCAGGGCACAGATACGCAGTATTTT.

The chain joins TRBV11-1 to TRBJ2-1; 9 nucleotides line up with TRBD1. The germline V gene encodes CDR1 SGHAT and CDR2 FQDESV (reference sequence). V lost 5 bases and J lost 8; bases outside the gene matches: 10. This CDR3 has 15 residues. CDR3 sequence: CASSTGTGPSDEQFF. CDR3 sequence (DNA): TGTGCCAGCAGCACCGGGACAGGGCCATCGGATGAGCAGTTCTTC. The variable domain in full, with the rest retrieved from reference TRBV11-1 and TRBJ2-1, is EAEVAQSPRYKITEKSQAVAFWCDPISGHATLYWYRQILGQGPELLVQFQDESVVDDSQLPKDRFSAERLKGVDSTLKIQPAELGDSAMYLCASSTGTGPSDEQFFGPGTRLTVL.

The chain joins TRBV29-1 to TRBJ2-5, with 8 bases identical to TRBD1. Unmatched junction bases numbered 6, after V lost 5 bases and J lost 4 bases. The CDR3 is made up of 13 amino acids. CDR1 and CDR2 (germline): SQVTM, ANQGSEA. The CDR3 region has the DNA TGCAGCGTTTCAACAGGGGGGCGAGAGACCCAGTACTTC. Its translation: CSVSTGGRETQYF.

The V call is TRBV27, the J call TRBJ2-2, with 8 bases lining up with TRBD1. With 6 bases clipped from V and 5 bases from J, the junction kept 8 bases outside the gene matches. The CDR3 length is 15 residues. The V gene's germline CDR1 is MNHEY and CDR2 SMNVEV (reference sequence). The CDR3 coding sequence is TGTGCCAGCAGGTTCGGACAGGGTAGGACCGGGGAGCTGTTTTTT. Amino acids: CASRFGQGRTGELFF.

The J gene is TRBJ2-7, the V gene TRBV2; the D gene is possibly TRBD2 (6 bases). The length of the CDR3 is 13 residues. Germline values: CDR1 SNHLY, CDR2 FYNNEI. Trimming pared 7 bases from V and 9 bases from J, leaving 19 bases between. CDR3 in DNA: TGTGCCAGCACACGGGGGACTCCTGCCCCGCAGTACTTC. Its translation: CASTRGTPAPQYF.

This clone was seen repeatedly, ten times or more. The rearrangement joins TRBV20-1 to TRBJ1-6; 8 bases match TRBD1. The CDR3 is made up of 16 amino acids. Germline trimming cut 3 bases from V and 6 bases from J; bases unmatched to any gene: 10. CDR1 DFQATT and CDR2 SNEGSKA come from the germline V gene (reference sequence). CDR3 in DNA: TGCAGTGCTAGTTATCAGGGGGCCAGAGGTAATTCACCCCTCCACTTT. Protein product: CSASYQGARGNSPLHF.

V usage is TRBV6-1 and J usage is TRBJ2-1; no definite D call. The CDR3 covers 13 residues. Germline CDR1 MNHNS, CDR2 SASEGT. V lost 0 bases and J lost 15, with 15 bases in between. The CDR3: CASSEALPAGPFF. The CDR3 nucleotides read TGTGCCAGCAGTGAAGCGCTTCCGGCAGGCCCGTTCTTC.

The chain links TRBV14 to TRBJ2-5, with TRBD1 matching 9 bases. Germline CDR1 reads SGHDN; CDR2 reads FVKESK. The CDR3 loop spans 16 amino acids. V was clipped by 1 base and J by 5 bases; unmatched bases: 8. CDR3 sequence reads: CASSQAGTGFRETQYF. The CDR3 DNA is TGTGCCAGCAGCCAAGCTGGGACAGGGTTTCGCGAGACCCAGTACTTC.

V is TRBV21-1 and J is TRBJ1-4; no DNA check was done on the table's D call, TRBD1. TRBV21-1 constitutes a pseudogene. The CDR3 is 15 residues long. The CDR3 DNA reads TGTGCCAGCAGCATAGCTACAGGTGGACGTGAAAAACTGTTTTTT. This gives the protein CASSIATGGREKLFF.

This chain links TRBV5-1 with TRBJ2-2; tentatively, D is TRBD1 (6 bases). CDR3 size: 17 residues. CDR1 and CDR2 (germline): SGHRS, YFSETQ. V lost 3 bases and J 3 bases, leaving 18 bases between the germline ends. The CDR3 bases are TGCGCCAGCAGCTACGGACAGTCCGGCTTTCACACCGGGGAGCTGTTTTTT. This gives the protein CASSYGQSGFHTGELFF.

The table lists this clone with a few counts. V gene TRBV5-8 combines with J gene TRBJ2-1; 8 bases align to TRBD1. The germline gives CDR1 SGHTS, CDR2 YDEGEE. There are 16 residues in the CDR3. The junction had 8 bases not matched to a gene; V was cut back by 2 bases and J by 4 bases. The CDR3 bases are TGTGCCAGCAGCTTTATCGGGACAGGAGCTTACAATGAGCAGTTCTTC. Its translation: CASSFIGTGAYNEQFF.